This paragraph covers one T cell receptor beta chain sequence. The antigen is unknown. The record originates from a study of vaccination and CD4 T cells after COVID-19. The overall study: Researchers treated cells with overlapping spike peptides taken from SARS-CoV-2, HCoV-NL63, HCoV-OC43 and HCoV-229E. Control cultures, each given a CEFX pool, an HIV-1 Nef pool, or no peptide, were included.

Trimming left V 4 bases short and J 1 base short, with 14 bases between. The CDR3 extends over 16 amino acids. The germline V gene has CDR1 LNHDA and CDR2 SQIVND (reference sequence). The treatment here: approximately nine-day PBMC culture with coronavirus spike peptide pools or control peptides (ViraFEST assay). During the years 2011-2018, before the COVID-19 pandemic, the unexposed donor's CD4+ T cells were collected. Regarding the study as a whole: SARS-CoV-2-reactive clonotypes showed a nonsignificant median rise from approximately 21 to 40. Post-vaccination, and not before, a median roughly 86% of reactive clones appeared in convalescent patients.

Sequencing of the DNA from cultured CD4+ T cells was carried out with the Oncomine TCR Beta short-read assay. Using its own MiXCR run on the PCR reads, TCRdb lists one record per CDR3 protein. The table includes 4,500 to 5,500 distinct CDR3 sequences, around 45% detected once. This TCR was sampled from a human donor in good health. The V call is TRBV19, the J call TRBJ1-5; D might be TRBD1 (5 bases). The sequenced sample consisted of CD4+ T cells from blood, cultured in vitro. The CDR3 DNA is TGTGCCAGTAGTAGGGACCCCCTTACCAGCAATCAGCCCCAGCATTTT. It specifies CASSRDPLTSNQPQHF.